These 29 T cell receptor beta chains were sequenced from one sample in a study of blood T cell repertoires in COVID-19. The assay was immunoSEQ multiplex PCR, and TCRdb's table has in-frame clones only and misses some. The sample carries 35,000 to 45,000 clones, approximately 88% recorded once. The sample was peripheral blood. These receptors were obtained from a human donor in a cohort sampled during active COVID-19.

The rearrangement links TRBV11-2 to TRBJ2-5; 7 bases match TRBD1. Trimming removed 7 bases from V and 2 bases from J; junction bases left unmatched: 10. Germline CDR1 is SGHAT and CDR2 is FQNNGV. This CDR3 has 15 amino acids. The CDR3, as DNA: TGTGCCAGCAACCCGACAGGGCAGGGTCAAGAGACCCAGTACTTC. Translation: CASNPTGQGQETQYF.

The chain has TRBV28 and TRBJ2-5; the D is unclear. The CDR3 runs 14 residues. The V and J ends lost 1 base and 5 bases respectively, with 11 bases between them. CDR1 is MDHEN, CDR2 SYDVKM, per germline. CDR3 sequence reads: CASSLSLAAETQYF. CDR3 DNA sequence: TGTGCCAGCAGTTTATCTTTAGCTGCGGAGACCCAGTACTTC.

The chain joins TRBV6-5 to TRBJ2-7; D is uncertain. Per the germline V gene, CDR1 is MNHEY and CDR2 is SVGAGI. V was clipped by 6 bases and J by 4 bases, with 13 bases between them. The CDR3 runs 13 residues. For the CDR3, the DNA is TGTGCCAGCAGACAACCCCCCGAATACGAGCAGTACTTC. Protein: CASRQPPEYEQYF.

This rearrangement joins TRBV3-1 (or the pseudogene TRBV3-2) to TRBJ1-1; D is possibly TRBD1 (5 bases). The germline CDR1 and CDR2 sequences are LGHDT and YNNKEL (reference sequence). There are 17 residues in the CDR3. Trimming took 2 bases from V and 0 from J, leaving 16 bases between them. In DNA, the CDR3 is TGTGCCAGCAGCCAACGTAAAGTAGGGGCCTTGAACACTGAAGCTTTCTTT. Encoded protein: CASSQRKVGALNTEAFF.

V is TRBV11-3 and J is TRBJ2-1; 11 bases agree with TRBD2. The CDR3 spans 15 residues. Germline V gene data show CDR1 as SGHNT and CDR2 as YENEEA. V dropped 5 bases and J dropped 4; count of bases not matched to a gene: 4. The CDR3 bases are TGTGCCAGCAGCGCCACTAGCGGGAGTTACAATGAGCAGTTCTTC. Its protein is CASSATSGSYNEQFF.

The CDR3 is CASSLLGGNVNEQFF. Here the CDR3 DNA reads TGTGCCAGCAGCCTATTGGGGGGAAACGTCAATGAGCAGTTCTTC. The genes are TRBV6-5 and TRBJ2-1; a weak D match, TRBD2 (6 bases). V was clipped by 6 bases and J by 6 bases, with 18 bases between them. The CDR3 runs to 15 residues. CDR1 and CDR2 from the germline V gene are MNHEY and SVGAGI.

The chain combines TRBV27 with TRBJ2-3, with 9 positions matching TRBD2. The CDR3 loop spans 16 amino acids. Looked up from germline, CDR1 is MNHEY and CDR2 is SMNVEV (reference sequence). With 3 bases clipped from V and 6 bases from J, the junction kept 10 bases outside the gene matches. The CDR3 bases are TGTGCCAGCAGTTTCAGACGCGGGGGGGATTCGGATACGCAGTATTTT. It specifies CASSFRRGGDSDTQYF.

The chain has TRBV7-6 and TRBJ2-7; unclear D gene. The CDR3 has 15 amino acids. Germline V lookup: CDR1 SGHVS, CDR2 FNYEAQ. V was shortened by 5 bases and J by 2 bases, with 16 bases between the two germline ends. The CDR3 DNA is TGTGCCAGCAGCCCAAGACAAGGCTCTACCTACGAGCAGTACTTC. Its protein is CASSPRQGSTYEQYF.

This chain uses TRBV7-2 with TRBJ2-4, with 7 bases matching TRBD2. Germline CDR1 reads SGHTA; CDR2 reads FQGNSA. V lost 2 bases and J lost 2; bases outside the gene matches: 6. The CDR3 consists of 16 residues. Here the CDR3 reads CASSLRGGRPKNIQYF. The CDR3 bases are TGTGCCAGCAGCTTAAGGGGCGGGAGACCCAAAAACATTCAGTACTTC.

The rearrangement links TRBV27 to TRBJ2-7, with a weak D call TRBD1 (5 bases). The CDR3 is 12 amino acids. Germline loops: CDR1 MNHEY, CDR2 SMNVEV (reference sequence). The V gene lost 11 bases and the J gene lost 2 bases, with 13 bases spanning the gap. The CDR3: CAGARAPYEQYF. CDR3 sequence (DNA): TGTGCCGGTGCCAGGGCGCCCTACGAGCAGTACTTC.

The chain links TRBV3-1 (or the pseudogene TRBV3-2) to TRBJ1-1; TRBD1 matches 9 bases. This CDR3 region has 14 residues. Germline V lookup: CDR1 LGHDT, CDR2 YNNKEL (reference sequence). The V segment lost 1 base and the J segment 11 bases; nucleotides outside the gene matches: 8. This CDR3 reads CASSQGDREFVAFF. CDR3 DNA sequence: TGTGCCAGCAGCCAAGGGGACAGGGAATTTGTCGCTTTCTTT.

J is TRBJ1-1 and V is TRBV5-1; D may be TRBD1 (5 bases). CDR1 and CDR2 from the germline V gene are SGHRS and YFSETQ. This CDR3 has 19 amino acids. Deletions cut 4 bases from V and 0 bases from J, with 25 bases between. DNA for the CDR3: TGCGCCAGCAGCCTCCAGCCCTCGGGGGGAGGCGTAGTGAACACTGAAGCTTTCTTT. This sequence encodes CASSLQPSGGGVVNTEAFF.

The chain links TRBV6-5 to TRBJ1-1; 7 positions match TRBD1. The germline gives CDR1 MNHEY, CDR2 SVGAGI. V lost 4 bases to trimming and J lost 4 bases; unmatched junction nucleotides: 6. The CDR3 spans 14 residues. The CDR3 DNA is TGTGCCAGCAGTTTCCACAGGGGCAGCACTGAAGCTTTCTTT. This encodes CASSFHRGSTEAFF.

This clone was detected a few times. The rearrangement uses TRBV19 and TRBJ1-5; TRBD1 aligns across 8 bases. Per germline, CDR1 LNHDA and CDR2 SQIVND (reference sequence). The CDR3 is made up of 15 amino acids. V shed 8 bases and J 3 bases; nucleotides not matched to a gene: 9. CDR3 residues: CASQQSTGVNQPQHF. For the CDR3, the DNA is TGTGCCAGTCAACAATCGACAGGGGTCAATCAGCCCCAGCATTTT.

CDR3 region: CASSIDRARGYTF. The CDR3 coding sequence is TGTGCCAGCAGCATAGACAGGGCGCGTGGCTACACCTTC. This rearrangement joins TRBV27 to TRBJ1-2, with 7 bases that match TRBD1. J gave up 7 bases and V 6 bases, and 8 bases lay outside the gene matches. CDR3 length: 13 amino acids. From germline, CDR1 is MNHEY and CDR2 SMNVEV (reference sequence).

The chain links TRBV9 to TRBJ2-1, with TRBD2 matching 7 bases. CDR3 length: 15 residues. Germline V lookup: CDR1 SGDLS, CDR2 YYNGEE. V dropped 0 bases and J dropped 4; count of bases not matched to a gene: 4. The CDR3 DNA sequence: TGTGCCAGCAGCGTAGATGGCGGGGGATACAATGAGCAGTTCTTC. As protein: CASSVDGGGYNEQFF. The complete variable domain, with remaining parts taken from reference TRBV9 and TRBJ2-1, reads DSGVTQTPKHLITATGQRVTLRCSPRSGDLSVYWYQQSLDQGLQFLIQYYNGEERAKGNILERFSAQQFPDLHSELNLSSLELGDSALYFCASSVDGGGYNEQFFGPGTRLTVL.

This chain uses TRBV7-9 with TRBJ1-6; 8 positions match TRBD1. The CDR3 consists of 18 residues. Germline CDR1 and CDR2: SEHNR and FQNEAQ (reference sequence). Trimming at V came to 0 bases and at J to 9 bases, leaving 13 bases not matched to a gene. CDR3 sequence: CASSLAGDRISEGSPLHF. The CDR3 nucleotides read TGTGCCAGCAGCTTAGCCGGGGACAGGATTTCCGAAGGTTCACCCCTCCACTTT.

The chain combines TRBV19 with TRBJ2-5; the match to TRBD2 covers 15 bases. The CDR3 sequence is 15 residues long. Germline lookup yields CDR1 LNHDA and CDR2 SQIVND (reference sequence). The V segment lost 5 bases and the J segment 7 bases; nucleotides outside the gene matches: 5. CDR3 region: CASSSGLAGGGTQYF. The CDR3 nucleotides read TGTGCCAGTAGTTCCGGACTAGCGGGAGGGGGGACCCAGTACTTC.

In DNA form, the CDR3 reads TGCGCCAGCAGCCAGGGCAGGAATTACGAGCAGTACTTC. It translates to CASSQGRNYEQYF. This rearrangement joins TRBV4-1 to TRBJ2-7; no clear D. Trimming shortened V by 3 bases and J by 4 bases, and 10 bases separated the two germline ends. There are 13 residues in the CDR3. Germline-derived CDR1 and CDR2 are MGHRA and YSYEKL.

This clone showed up just a few times. The V call is TRBV11-3, the J call TRBJ2-2; a possible D gene is TRBD1 (5 bases). The length of the CDR3 is 15 residues. Trimming pared 1 base from V and 6 bases from J, leaving 12 bases between. Germline CDR1 and CDR2: SGHNT and YENEEA. CDR3 coding DNA: TGTGCCAGCAGCTTAGGGGGTAGGGGTGCCGGGGAGCTGTTTTTT. It yields the protein CASSLGGRGAGELFF. Looking up the rest from reference TRBV11-3 and TRBJ2-2 gives the full variable domain: EAGVVQSPRYKIIEKKQPVAFWCNPISGHNTLYWYLQNLGQGPELLIRYENEEAVDDSQLPKDRFSAERLKGVDSTLKIQPAELGDSAVYLCASSLGGRGAGELFFGEGSRLTVL.

The rearrangement uses TRBV11-2 and TRBJ2-3, with D possibly being TRBD1 (5 bases). The CDR3 spans 13 residues. Trimming pared 5 bases from V and 5 bases from J, leaving 11 bases between. The germline gives CDR1 SGHAT, CDR2 FQNNGV. The CDR3 nucleotides read TGTGCCAGCAGCCTGCGTAGGGGAGATACGCAGTATTTT. Its protein is CASSLRRGDTQYF.

The chain combines TRBV28 with TRBJ1-5, with D unresolved. Germline CDR1 and CDR2: MDHEN and SYDVKM. This CDR3 is built from 16 residues. V lost 1 base to trimming and J lost 0 bases, with 10 bases between them. The CDR3 coding sequence is TGTGCCAGCAGTTTATCGCCCCGGTTTAGCAATCAGCCCCAGCATTTT. It codes for CASSLSPRFSNQPQHF.

V usage is TRBV5-1 and J usage is TRBJ2-7, with D perhaps TRBD1 (5 bases). Per the germline V gene, CDR1 is SGHRS and CDR2 is YFSETQ. The CDR3 extends over 14 amino acids. V lost 2 bases, J lost 1 base, and 10 bases lay in between. CDR3 DNA sequence: TGCGCCAGCAGCTTAGGACACCTTTCCTACGAGCAGTACTTC. Its translation: CASSLGHLSYEQYF.

The chain has TRBV7-8 and TRBJ2-2, with TRBD2 as a possible D gene (5 bases). The CDR3 loop spans 13 amino acids. Looked up from germline, CDR1 is SGHVS and CDR2 is FQNEAQ. V gave up 3 bases and J gave up 7 bases, with 9 bases separating them. CDR3 nucleotides: TGTGCCAGCAGCTTCGGGGTTCACGGGGAGCTGTTTTTT. Residues: CASSFGVHGELFF.

This clone has more than one count but fewer than ten. This CDR3 reads CASSLGSSYEQYF. CDR3 in DNA: TGTGCCAGCAGCTTAGGGAGCTCCTACGAGCAGTACTTC. The chain uses TRBV11-2 and TRBJ2-7; no definite D call. V lost 1 base and J 0 bases, leaving 4 bases between the germline ends. This CDR3 has 13 residues. CDR1 is SGHAT and CDR2 is FQNNGV in the germline V gene.

This clone was found a few times. This chain joins TRBV9 and TRBJ1-1, with D perhaps matching TRBD1 (5 bases). Germline V gene sequence: CDR1 SGDLS, CDR2 YYNGEE. The CDR3 loop spans 12 amino acids. V was pared by 0 bases and J by 7 bases, with 7 bases between. CDR3 loop: CASSVGQGEAFF. The CDR3 DNA reads TGTGCCAGCAGCGTAGGGCAGGGTGAAGCTTTCTTT. Supplemented by reference TRBV9 and TRBJ1-1, the full variable domain reads DSGVTQTPKHLITATGQRVTLRCSPRSGDLSVYWYQQSLDQGLQFLIQYYNGEERAKGNILERFSAQQFPDLHSELNLSSLELGDSALYFCASSVGQGEAFFGQGTRLTVV.

The chain has TRBV5-1 and TRBJ1-1, with a weak D call TRBD1 (5 bases). Germline values: CDR1 SGHRS, CDR2 YFSETQ. The CDR3 is made up of 13 amino acids. Between the trimmed V and J ends, which lost 2 bases and 8 bases, there was a span of 13 bases. DNA of the CDR3: TGCGCCAGCAGCTTAGGCAGAGACAGCGAAGCTTTCTTT. The encoded protein is CASSLGRDSEAFF.

By frequency in the sample, this clone is medium-sized (0.01 to 0.1%). The chain links TRBV3-1 (or the pseudogene TRBV3-2) to TRBJ1-2; TRBD1 aligns across 10 bases. The CDR3 totals 15 residues. Germline V CDR1 and CDR2: LGHDT, YNNKEL (reference sequence). With 5 bases clipped from V and 4 bases from J, the junction kept 7 bases outside the gene matches. CDR3 region: CASSDRTGGAYGYTF. CDR3 DNA sequence: TGTGCCAGCAGCGACCGGACAGGGGGTGCCTATGGCTACACCTTC.

The genes are TRBV4-3 and TRBJ2-2; 9 bases fit TRBD2. The J segment lost 0 bases and the V segment lost 0 bases, leaving 5 bases of the junction unmatched. Germline values: CDR1 LGHNA, CDR2 YSLEER. The CDR3 is made up of 18 amino acids. This CDR3 reads CASSQDLGLAANTGELFF. CDR3 nucleotides: TGCGCCAGCAGCCAAGATTTGGGACTAGCAGCGAACACCGGGGAGCTGTTTTTT.